This note documents a single T cell receptor (beta chain) sequence. This sample was taken from a study of blood T cell repertoires in COVID-19. Authors' methods: It was from reference gene primer amplification that nucleated cell counts were estimated. Here immunoSEQ multiplex PCR was the method, and the copy in TCRdb shows in-frame clones only, minus some. The DNA gave D and trimming, while V, J and clone size come from that table. The sample lists a few hundred thousand clones, approximately 90% occurring once. V lost 1 base to trimming and J lost 8 bases; unmatched junction nucleotides: 7. The germline V gene encodes CDR1 SGHVS and CDR2 FQNEAQ. The CDR3 covers 15 residues.

The chain uses TRBV7-8 and TRBJ1-4; TRBD1 matches at 7 bases. Sequenced input: peripheral blood. This TCR came from a man in his forties or fifties with acute or convalescent COVID-19. The CDR3 sequence is CASSLVPGGYEKLFF. The CDR3 coding sequence is TGTGCCAGCAGCTTAGTCCCAGGGGGATACGAAAAACTGTTTTTT.